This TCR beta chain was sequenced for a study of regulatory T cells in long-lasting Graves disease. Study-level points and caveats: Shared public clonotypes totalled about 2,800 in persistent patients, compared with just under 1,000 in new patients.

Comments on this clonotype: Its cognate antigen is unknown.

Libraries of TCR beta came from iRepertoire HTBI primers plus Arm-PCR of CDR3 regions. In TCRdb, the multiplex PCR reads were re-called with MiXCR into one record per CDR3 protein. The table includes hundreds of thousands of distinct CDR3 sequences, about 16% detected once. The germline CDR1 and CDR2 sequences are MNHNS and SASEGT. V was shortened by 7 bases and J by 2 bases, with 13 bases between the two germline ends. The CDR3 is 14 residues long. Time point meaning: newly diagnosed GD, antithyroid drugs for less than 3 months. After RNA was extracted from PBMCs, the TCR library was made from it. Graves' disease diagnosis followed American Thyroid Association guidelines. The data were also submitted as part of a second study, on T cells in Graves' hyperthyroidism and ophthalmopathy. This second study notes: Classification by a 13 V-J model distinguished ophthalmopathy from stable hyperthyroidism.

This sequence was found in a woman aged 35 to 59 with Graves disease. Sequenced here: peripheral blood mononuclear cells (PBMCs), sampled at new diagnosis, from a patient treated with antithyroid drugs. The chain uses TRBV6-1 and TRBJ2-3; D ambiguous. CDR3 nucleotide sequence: TGTGCCAGCAACCGCCCAGGACCCACAGATACGCAGTATTTT. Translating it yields CASNRPGPTDTQYF.